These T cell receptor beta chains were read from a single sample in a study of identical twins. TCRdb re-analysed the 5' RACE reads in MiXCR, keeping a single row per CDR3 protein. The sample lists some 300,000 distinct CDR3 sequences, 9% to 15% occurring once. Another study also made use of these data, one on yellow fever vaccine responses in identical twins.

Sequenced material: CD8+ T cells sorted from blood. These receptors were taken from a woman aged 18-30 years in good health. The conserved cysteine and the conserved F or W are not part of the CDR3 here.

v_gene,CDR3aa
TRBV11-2,ASSLEPKSYEQY
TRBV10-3,AISSQGAWEQY
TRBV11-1,ASSLYESSGGAGDEQF
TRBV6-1,ASSELGTGFEQF
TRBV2,ASSRIHSSRETQY
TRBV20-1,SARIQDNYGYT
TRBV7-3,ASSLTGGQNMNTEAF
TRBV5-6,ASSSGDTEAF
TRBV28,ATAATGRTEAF
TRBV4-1,ASSQESALAGPQETQY
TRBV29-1,SVGIRDRDQGFYTGELF
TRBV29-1,SVEDYGGGYNEQF
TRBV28,ASSETSGREYEQY
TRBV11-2,ASSLRPGSGETQY
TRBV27,ASRPRGRATDTQY
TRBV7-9,ASSLEGGGLGYEQY
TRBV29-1,SVGGGSSYNEQF